This T cell receptor beta chain was recovered during a study of CD8 T cells in ankylosing spondylitis. Study results and caveats: Within ankylosing spondylitis blood, a TCR beta motif made up of eight highly homologous variants appeared to be characteristic.

TCRdb itself ran the 5' RACE reads through MiXCR, one entry per CDR3 protein. The table records about 130,000 distinct CDR3 sequences, roughly 6.6% of them present only once. This clonotype was observed at least ten times. Its target is not known. This TCR came from a female donor with ankylosing spondylitis or in good health (not recorded which). What was sequenced was blood, either unsorted or a sorted T cell fraction (not recorded which).

The CDR3, as DNA: TGTGCCAGCAGTTCTACAGGGAAATCACCCCTCCACTTT. As protein: CASSSTGKSPLHF. The genes are TRBV12-3 or TRBV12-4 and TRBJ1-6; D perhaps matches TRBD1 (6 bases). V lost 4 bases to trimming and J lost 10 bases, with 11 bases between them. The CDR3 extends over 13 amino acids.